This section outlines one T cell receptor beta chain sequence together with its context. The sample is drawn from a study of OX40 agonist ivuxolimab in advanced cancers. Study-wide context: Patients were infused with ivuxolimab every 2 weeks at 0.01 to 10 mg/kg. Patients were roughly 83% male with ages about 23 to 80, mean 60.

Trimming left V 5 bases short and J 1 base short, with 11 bases between. Germline lookup yields CDR1 KGHSH and CDR2 LQKENI. The CDR3 has 14 amino acids. Some clones are missing from TCRdb's copy, which holds only in-frame ones; the method was immunoSEQ multiplex PCR. The top ten clones hold approximately 3.6% of a sample with about 40,000 clones, roughly 86% of them seen once. The clonotype originates from an adult with an advanced solid tumor such as melanoma, head and neck, liver or kidney cancer. The sample in question was CD4+ or CD8+ T cells sorted from blood, obtained in a trial of the OX40 agonist ivuxolimab. The chain links TRBV18 to TRBJ1-1; maybe TRBD1 (6 bases). This CDR3 reads CASSAPTGNTEAFF. CDR3 DNA sequence: TGTGCCAGCTCAGCCCCGACAGGGAACACTGAAGCTTTCTTT.